A single sample gave rise to the 23 T cell receptor beta chains below, sequenced in a study of spatial heterogeneity in lung cancer. The time point was: sample taken at primary tumor resection. No cell sorting; template was whole RNA from tumor, lung tissue or PBMC. TCRdb reanalysed the 5' RACE reads using MiXCR and keeps one entry per CDR3 protein. The sample includes tens of thousands of distinct CDR3 sequences, 5.8% of them seen just once. Sequenced here: PBMCs, sampled at surgery. The source is a male donor with early-stage non-small cell lung cancer.

This clonotype came up many times. The chain uses TRBV6-5 and TRBJ1-2, with D unclear. Trimming took off 6 bases at V and 2 bases at J, with 10 bases between the two ends. Germline loops: CDR1 MNHEY, CDR2 SVGAGI. CDR3 size: 13 residues. The CDR3 region is CASSLQLNYGYTF. The CDR3 bases are TGTGCCAGCAGCCTACAGCTAAACTATGGCTACACCTTC.

Details on this clonotype: This may come from a read error, since a much larger clone is one base off. The V and J genes are TRBV12-3 or TRBV12-4 and TRBJ2-7; 8 bases match TRBD2. V dropped 5 bases and J dropped 3; count of bases not matched to a gene: 15. The length of the CDR3 is 17 residues. CDR3 region: CASSLSGLAPSFYEQYF. CDR3 bases: TGTGCCAGCAGTCTCTCAGGACTAGCCCCTAGCTTCTACGAGCAGTACTTC.

The sample holds many counts of this clonotype. The J gene is TRBJ2-1, the V gene TRBV11-3; D call uncertain. CDR1 and CDR2 from the germline V gene are SGHNT and YENEEA. The CDR3 spans 17 residues. Trimming left V 5 bases short and J 2 bases short, with 19 bases between. Written as DNA, the CDR3 is TGTGCCAGCAGCCAGGTTTATGGGGTAACGGCCTACAATGAGCAGTTCTTC. Its translation is CASSQVYGVTAYNEQFF.

This clonotype appeared many times. This chain links TRBV6-2 or TRBV6-3 with TRBJ2-5; the D is unclear. CDR1 and CDR2 (germline): MNHEY, SVGEGT. Trimming took off 7 bases at V and 1 base at J, with 13 bases between the two ends. This CDR3 spans 14 amino acids. CDR3 protein: CASNNPDPQETQYF. The CDR3 coding sequence is TGTGCCAGCAATAACCCCGATCCCCAAGAGACCCAGTACTTC.

In this sample, this clonotype turned up many times. The J gene is TRBJ2-3, the V gene TRBV5-6; tentative D call: TRBD2 (6 bases). With 1 base removed from V and 6 bases from J, the gap between germline ends came to 9 bases. The CDR3 spans 13 residues. CDR1 and CDR2 (germline): SGHDT, YYEEEE. The chain's CDR3 is CASSLSAGDTQYF. The DNA for the CDR3 is TGTGCCAGCAGCTTGAGCGCGGGGGATACGCAGTATTTT.

In its sample, this clonotype was seen many times. The V call is TRBV10-3, the J call TRBJ2-6; D ambiguous. CDR3 length: 16 residues. Deletions cut 6 bases from V and 0 bases from J, with 12 bases between. CDR1 ENHRY and CDR2 SYGVKD come from the germline V gene. The CDR3 region is CAISAPTSSGANVLTF. CDR3 nucleotides: TGTGCCATCAGCGCACCGACCAGCTCTGGGGCCAACGTCCTGACTTTC.

This sequence joins TRBV7-9 and TRBJ1-4, with TRBD1 matching 7 bases. Per the germline V gene, CDR1 is SEHNR and CDR2 is FQNEAQ (reference sequence). J gave up 3 bases and V 4 bases, and 5 bases lay outside the gene matches. The CDR3 has 15 residues. CDR3 sequence: CASSSRQGPNEKLFF. CDR3 nucleotides: TGTGCCAGCAGCTCGAGACAGGGACCTAATGAAAAACTGTTTTTT.

This clonotype was detected ten times or more. The V gene is TRBV3-1, the J gene TRBJ2-1; D not resolved. The V end was cut by 1 base, the J end by 3 bases, with 7 bases between. The CDR3 runs to 14 residues. CDR1 LGHDT and CDR2 YNNKEL come from the germline V gene (reference sequence). The CDR3 DNA reads TGTGCCAGCAGCCAAGGGGAAGTCTACAATGAGCAGTTCTTC. This codes for CASSQGEVYNEQFF.

This clonotype was seen many times. The rearrangement uses TRBV7-2 and TRBJ2-5; no clear D gene. The CDR3 is made up of 14 amino acids. Germline V gene lookup returns CDR1 SGHTA and CDR2 FQGNSA. V dropped 5 bases and J dropped 6 bases, with 16 bases sitting between them. The CDR3 DNA follows: TGTGCCAGCAGCCCCATAGGTGCCGGCAAGACCCAGTACTTC. It codes for CASSPIGAGKTQYF.

This clonotype was detected ten times or more. This chain connects TRBV28 to TRBJ2-5; 9 nucleotides agree with TRBD2. Trimming took 6 bases from V and 5 from J; bases not matched to a gene: 7. CDR3 size: 14 residues. Germline CDR1 MDHEN, CDR2 SYDVKM. The CDR3, as DNA: TGTGCCAGCAGGGGCGGGGGGGCCGGTGAGACCCAGTACTTC. Residues: CASRGGGAGETQYF.

The J gene is TRBJ2-5, the V gene TRBV21-1. TRBV21-1 is termed a pseudogene. The CDR3 is 13 residues long. The CDR3 loop is CASSKEVEETQYF. DNA for the CDR3: TGTGCCAGCAGCAAAGAGGTGGAAGAGACCCAGTACTTC.

V gene TRBV4-2 combines with J gene TRBJ2-2; D is tentatively TRBD1 or TRBD2 (5 bases each). The CDR3 length is 14 residues. Germline V lookup: CDR1 LGHNA, CDR2 YNFKEQ. Trimming stripped 4 bases from V and 6 bases from J, with 12 bases between. The CDR3 is CASSLFLGAGELFF. CDR3 bases: TGTGCCAGCAGCCTCTTTTTGGGGGCCGGGGAGCTGTTTTTT.

This clonotype occurred a few times. The chain employs TRBV9 and TRBJ2-6, with unresolved D. The CDR3 loop spans 15 amino acids. V lost 4 bases, J lost 1 base, and 9 bases lay in between. Germline assignment: CDR1 SGDLS and CDR2 YYNGEE. The CDR3 loop is CASSTYSSGANVLTF. CDR3 in DNA: TGTGCCAGCAGCACCTATTCGTCTGGGGCCAACGTCCTGACTTTC.

This clonotype was detected many times. V usage is TRBV2 and J usage is TRBJ1-2, with 7 bases aligning to TRBD1. J was trimmed by 2 bases and V by 5 bases; bases with no gene match: 2. CDR1 SNHLY and CDR2 FYNNEI come from the germline V gene. This CDR3 region has 13 residues. In DNA form, the CDR3 reads TGTGCCAGCAGTCCGGACAGGAACTATGGCTACACCTTC. Its translation is CASSPDRNYGYTF.

Many counts were recorded for this clonotype. The chain recombines TRBV28 with TRBJ1-5, with 7 bases identical to TRBD1. This CDR3 spans 16 amino acids. With V trimmed by 6 bases and J by 1 base, 9 bases remained unmatched. Germline V gene sequence: CDR1 MDHEN, CDR2 SYDVKM. CDR3 in DNA: TGTGCCAGCAGACCTCGGACAGGCCTAAGCAATCAGCCCCAGCATTTT. Encoded protein: CASRPRTGLSNQPQHF.

This clonotype has at least ten counts. This chain uses TRBV12-3 or TRBV12-4 with TRBJ1-3; no reliable D call. There are 13 residues in the CDR3. Trimming stripped 7 bases from V and 2 bases from J, with 9 bases between. The CDR3 region has the DNA TGTGCCAGCACCCTGGACCCTGGAAACACCATATATTTT. This codes for CASTLDPGNTIYF.

Only a few counts were recorded for this clonotype. The J gene is TRBJ2-6, the V gene TRBV30, with unresolved D. V lost 4 bases and J lost 0, with 7 bases in between. CDR3 length: 14 amino acids. The germline CDR1 and CDR2 sequences are GTSNPN and SVGIG (reference sequence). CDR3 in amino acids: CAWTRLSGANVLTF. The CDR3 DNA is TGTGCCTGGACCCGGCTCTCTGGGGCCAACGTCCTGACTTTC.

Many counts were recorded for this clonotype. The chain is built from TRBV12-3 or TRBV12-4 and TRBJ2-1; D gene uncertain. V was shortened by 7 bases and J by 6 bases, with 7 bases between the two germline ends. The CDR3 contains 11 residues. The CDR3 DNA sequence: TGTGCCAGCAAAGGACCCAATGAGCAGTTCTTC. Its protein product is CASKGPNEQFF.

This clonotype was observed a handful of times. The CDR3 protein is CASSLAALGRGQPQHF. The CDR3 bases are TGCGCCAGCAGCTTGGCCGCGCTGGGTAGAGGACAGCCCCAGCATTTT. V gene TRBV5-1 combines with J gene TRBJ1-5, with D hard to call. CDR3 length equals 16 residues. Trimming removed 0 bases at V and 7 bases at J, with 17 bases between. Per germline, CDR1 SGHRS and CDR2 YFSETQ. The whole variable domain, filled in from reference TRBV5-1 and TRBJ1-5, reads KAGVTQTPRYLIKTRGQQVTLSCSPISGHRSVSWYQQTPGQGLQFLFEYFSETQRNKGNFPGRFSGRQFSNSRSEMNVSTLELGDSALYLCASSLAALGRGQPQHFGDGTRLSIL.

This clonotype was detected only a few times. J is TRBJ2-2 and V is TRBV30; 7 bases are shared with TRBD1. V lost 0 bases and J lost 4; bases outside the gene matches: 5. The CDR3 totals 15 residues. Germline values: CDR1 GTSNPN, CDR2 SVGIG (reference sequence). CDR3 region: CAWSVAQGITGELFF. The CDR3 nucleotides are TGTGCCTGGAGTGTTGCACAGGGGATCACCGGGGAGCTGTTTTTT.

This clonotype was counted at least ten times. The V gene is TRBV28, the J gene TRBJ1-5; D uncertain. The CDR3 spans 12 residues. CDR1 is MDHEN, CDR2 SYDVKM, per germline. V was pared by 9 bases and J by 2 bases, with 8 bases between. CDR3 nucleotide sequence: TGTGCCAGTAGGGAGGGCAATCAGCCCCAGCATTTT. Translation: CASREGNQPQHF. Full variable domain (rest looked up from reference TRBV28 and TRBJ1-5): DVKVTQSSRYLVKRTGEKVFLECVQDMDHENMFWYRQDPGLGLRLIYFSYDVKMKEKGDIPEGYSVSREKKERFSLILESASTNQTSMYLCASREGNQPQHFGDGTRLSIL.

This clonotype occurred many times. This chain joins TRBV29-1 and TRBJ1-1, with D maybe TRBD1 (6 bases). The CDR3 has 13 residues. The V gene lost 2 bases and the J gene lost 5 bases, with 12 bases spanning the gap. Germline V gene data show CDR1 as SQVTM and CDR2 as ANQGSEA. CDR3 sequence: CSVEYGGRTEAFF. In nucleotides, the CDR3 is TGCAGCGTTGAATACGGGGGGCGTACTGAAGCTTTCTTT.

This clonotype has a handful of counts. This chain links TRBV5-5 with TRBJ2-4; no clear D gene. Germline CDR1 and CDR2: SGHKS and YYEKEE (reference sequence). The CDR3 has 13 residues. Trimming took 4 bases from V and 9 from J, leaving 14 bases between them. The CDR3 loop reads CASSIPGHGIQYF. The CDR3 DNA reads as TGTGCCAGCAGCATCCCGGGTCACGGCATTCAGTACTTC.